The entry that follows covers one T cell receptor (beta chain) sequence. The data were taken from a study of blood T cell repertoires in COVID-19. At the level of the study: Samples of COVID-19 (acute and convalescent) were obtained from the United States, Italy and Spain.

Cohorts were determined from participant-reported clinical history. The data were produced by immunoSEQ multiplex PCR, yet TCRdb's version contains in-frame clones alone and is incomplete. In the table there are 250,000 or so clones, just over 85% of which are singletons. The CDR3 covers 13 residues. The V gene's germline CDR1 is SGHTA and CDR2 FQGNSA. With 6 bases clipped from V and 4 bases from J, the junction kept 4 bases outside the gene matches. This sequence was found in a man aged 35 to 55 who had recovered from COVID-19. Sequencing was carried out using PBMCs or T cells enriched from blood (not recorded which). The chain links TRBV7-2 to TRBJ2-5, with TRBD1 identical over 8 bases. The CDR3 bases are TGTGCCAGCAGTCCTGACAGGGGAGAGACCCAGTACTTC. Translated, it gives CASSPDRGETQYF.